This T cell receptor beta chain was recovered during a study of regulatory T cells in long-lasting Graves disease. Libraries of TCR beta came from iRepertoire HTBI primers plus Arm-PCR of CDR3 regions. TCRdb redid the calling of the multiplex PCR reads with MiXCR, one entry per CDR3 protein. The data hold about 530,000 distinct CDR3 sequences, with about 16% observed a single time. This clonotype has at least ten counts. Its target is not known. CDR1 and CDR2 (germline): DFQATT, SNEGSKA (reference sequence). The CDR3 spans 12 residues. Time point defined: newly diagnosed GD, antithyroid drugs for less than 3 months. RNA from PBMCs was the source of the TCR library. The study's findings and limits: Less diverse TCR repertoires were seen in persistent Graves' patients than in newly diagnosed ones.

The data also belong to a second study, concerning T cells in Graves' hyperthyroidism and ophthalmopathy. This second report adds: Diagnoses were established using clinical symptoms, serum thyroxine and TRAb, thyroid ultrasound and orbital computed tomography.

The source was peripheral blood mononuclear cells (PBMCs), collected at new diagnosis, from a patient treated with antithyroid drugs. The chain links TRBV20-1 to TRBJ2-5; 7 bases align to TRBD2. The sequence derives from a woman aged 40 to 65 with Graves disease. The chain's CDR3 is CSVSGLVETQYF. The CDR3 DNA is TGCAGCGTTAGCGGGTTGGTCGAGACCCAGTACTTC.